Sequencing of this TCR beta chain was carried out in a study of chemoradiotherapy in HPV16-positive cancers. This clone was recorded once. The V gene end was trimmed by 3 bases and the J gene end by 4 bases; junction bases not matched to a gene: 4. In germline, CDR1 is MDHEN, CDR2 SYDVKM. The CDR3 length is 15 residues. Data came from immunoSEQ multiplex PCR; TCRdb stores just in-frame clones and leaves some out. The repertoire holds approximately 8,500 clones, with over 65% as singletons. The V call is TRBV28, the J call TRBJ2-1; 9 nucleotides line up with TRBD2. This material was collected from a patient who underwent chemoradiotherapy. The source is a human donor with HPV-associated anogenital cancer. CDR3 residues: CASSFQTSGYNEQFF. In nucleotides, the CDR3 is TGTGCCAGCAGTTTCCAGACTAGCGGTTACAATGAGCAGTTCTTC.